This TCR beta chain was captured by sequencing in a study of CD8 T cells in Susac syndrome. Study-wide results and limits: It was acknowledged by the study that relatively few individuals were included in its TCR sequencing and HLA analysis.

TCR beta sequencing was performed on blood CD8+ and CD4+ T cells. It was with random hexamers that about 0.45 to 1 ug RNA was reverse transcribed. TCRdb itself ran the immunoSEQ multiplex PCR reads through MiXCR, one entry per CDR3 protein. The table lists 75,000 to 95,000 distinct CDR3 sequences, 90% to 95% of them singletons. With respect to this clonotype: Antigen unknown.

The CDR3 sequence is 15 residues long. From germline, CDR1 is SNHLY and CDR2 FYNNEI. With 7 bases clipped from V and 1 base from J, the junction kept 9 bases outside the gene matches. This clonotype was obtained from a human donor with multiple sclerosis. V is TRBV2 and J is TRBJ2-7, with TRBD1 matching over 8 bases. Sequenced input: CD8+ T cells from PBMCs. CDR3 nucleotide sequence: TGTGCCAGCACCCGGACCAGGGGGCTATCCTACGAGCAGTACTTC. It encodes CASTRTRGLSYEQYF.